This T cell receptor (beta chain) was sequenced in a study of beta chain features in type 1 diabetes. Study information: Researchers looked at 85 million to 110 million sorted cells across all samples. Overall study findings and caveats: VDJ junctions from patients with type 1 diabetes contained fewer insertions and more deletions. The study found moderately but significantly shorter TCRB CDR3s in all four CD4+ subsets of Type 1 diabetes patients. Equally in patients and controls, PCR might preferentially amplify shorter templates.

The germline V gene encodes CDR1 GTSNPN and CDR2 SVGIG (reference sequence). This CDR3 contains 12 residues. The V segment lost 5 bases and the J segment 4 bases; nucleotides outside the gene matches: 3. Expressed TCRB transcripts were sequenced because the entire RNA isolate underwent reverse transcription. The table came from immunoSEQ multiplex PCR; TCRdb's copy has only in-frame clones and leaves some out. Among a few hundred thousand clones listed, 8.5% to 10% were seen once. Note on this clone: Its antigen remains unknown.

CD4+ naive, central memory, regulatory and stem cell-like memory cells were sorted via CD45RO/CCR7/CD25/CD127/CD95/CD27. Sequenced input: central memory CD4+ T cells from blood. V and J are TRBV30 and TRBJ1-1, with 8 bases that match TRBD1. The receptor was isolated from a man aged 25 to 40 with type 1 diabetes. In nucleotides, the CDR3 is TGTGCCTGGGGGACAGGAGGCACTGAAGCTTTCTTT. It codes for CAWGTGGTEAFF.